The next 14 T cell receptor beta chains were all read from a single sample in a study of Ad26.COV2.S vaccination and SARS-CoV-2 variants. Regarding treatment: roughly 19 received Ad26.COV2.S at low or high dose, single or two shots; a few received placebo; per-sample allocation not given. Samples analyzed were those drawn on day 63 after the first vaccine or placebo injection. The table came from immunoSEQ multiplex PCR; TCRdb's copy has only in-frame clones and leaves some out. The table includes 400,000 to 450,000 clones, approximately 90% detected once. The sequences come from peripheral blood, collected in a trial of Ad26.COV2.S vaccine versus placebo. The source of these receptors is a person aged 18-65 years who received the Ad26.COV2.S COVID-19 vaccine or a placebo.

This chain uses TRBV7-2 with TRBJ2-7, with a possible D match to TRBD2 (6 bases). This CDR3 is built from 14 residues. CDR1 SGHTA and CDR2 FQGNSA come from the germline V gene. Trimming left V 3 bases short and J 4 bases short, with 13 bases between. The CDR3 DNA follows: TGTGCCAGCAGCTTGGGACTGGAGTCGTACGAGCAGTACTTC. Encoded protein: CASSLGLESYEQYF.

The chain employs TRBV6-1 and TRBJ2-5, with 9 nucleotides matching TRBD2. V trimming: 4 bases; J trimming: 2 bases; junction bases outside the gene matches: 8. Germline assignment: CDR1 MNHNS and CDR2 SASEGT. CDR3 length equals 16 residues. The CDR3 bases are TGTGCCAGCAGTGTTAATAGCGGGAGTAATCAAGAGACCCAGTACTTC. This sequence encodes CASSVNSGSNQETQYF.

The chain recombines TRBV5-4 with TRBJ2-1; D unresolved. From germline, CDR1 is SGHNT and CDR2 YYREEE (reference sequence). The V end lost 7 bases, the J end lost 0 bases, and 14 bases lay between the germline ends. This CDR3 comprises 15 residues. This CDR3 is CASGRVGSSYNEQFF. The CDR3 region has the DNA TGTGCCAGCGGCCGGGTGGGCAGCTCCTACAATGAGCAGTTCTTC.

The chain combines TRBV4-1 with TRBJ1-1, with D uncertain. This CDR3 has 13 amino acids. Germline values: CDR1 MGHRA, CDR2 YSYEKL. Trimming took off 1 base at V and 11 bases at J, with 14 bases between the two ends. The DNA of the CDR3 is TGCGCCAGCAGCCAAGGTACGAAGGTGGAGGCTTTCTTT. Its translation is CASSQGTKVEAFF.

CDR3 sequence: CASSPSTGREQYF. The CDR3 coding sequence is TGTGCCAGCAGTCCCTCGACAGGGCGAGAGCAGTACTTC. This chain joins TRBV6-5 and TRBJ2-7; 7 bases fit TRBD1. Germline loops: CDR1 MNHEY, CDR2 SVGAGI. This CDR3 comprises 13 residues. The ends lost 5 bases at V and 7 bases at J; junction bases unmatched: 8.

This clone came up once. This sequence joins TRBV9 and TRBJ2-1; D gene uncertain. In germline, CDR1 is SGDLS, CDR2 YYNGEE. This CDR3 has 15 residues. The ends were cut back, 1 base at V and 4 bases at J, with 12 bases in the middle. The CDR3 sequence: CASSVHTANYNEQFF. For the CDR3, the DNA is TGTGCCAGCAGCGTACACACGGCCAATTACAATGAGCAGTTCTTC.

The CDR3 DNA sequence: TGTGCCAGCAGTGACAGGGCTAGCGTGTACAATGAGCAGTTCTTC. Protein sequence: CASSDRASVYNEQFF. This chain uses TRBV6-4 with TRBJ2-1; D is possibly TRBD2 (6 bases). CDR1 MRHNA and CDR2 SNTAGT come from the germline V gene. Deletions cut 2 bases from V and 4 bases from J, with 12 bases between. CDR3 length: 15 amino acids.

The chain combines TRBV6-1 with TRBJ2-7, with 7 nucleotides matching TRBD2. The CDR3 runs 15 residues. Germline V gives CDR1 MNHNS, CDR2 SASEGT. V dropped 2 bases and J dropped 1; count of bases not matched to a gene: 5. In DNA, the CDR3 is TGTGCCAGCAGTGAAAAGGGCGGGAGTTCCTACGAGCAGTACTTC. Its protein is CASSEKGGSSYEQYF.

V is TRBV4-3 and J is TRBJ2-1; 10 bases match TRBD2. There are 15 residues in the CDR3. The V and J ends lost 1 base and 7 bases, in that order; junction bases with no gene match: 4. The germline CDR1 and CDR2 sequences are LGHNA and YSLEER. CDR3 region: CASSQASGGFNEQFF. CDR3 DNA sequence: TGCGCCAGCAGCCAAGCTAGCGGGGGTTTTAATGAGCAGTTCTTC.

The V gene is TRBV19, the J gene TRBJ1-1, with D perhaps TRBD1 (5 bases). The CDR3 has 17 residues. Germline V lookup: CDR1 LNHDA, CDR2 SQIVND (reference sequence). V gave up 3 bases and J gave up 2 bases, with 19 bases separating them. DNA of the CDR3: TGTGCCAGTAGTATGGGGAATAGGGCAGGGATTAACACTGAAGCTTTCTTT. Translation gives CASSMGNRAGINTEAFF.

The chain couples TRBV18 to TRBJ2-3, with D unclear. Looked up from germline, CDR1 is KGHSH and CDR2 is LQKENI. The CDR3 runs to 12 residues. Trimming took off 4 bases at V and 3 bases at J, with 5 bases between the two ends. The CDR3 nucleotides read TGTGCCAGCTCACAACGTACAGATACGCAGTATTTT. This codes for CASSQRTDTQYF.

The chain recombines TRBV6-2 or TRBV6-3 with TRBJ1-2, with D uncertain. V was shortened by 0 bases and J by 6 bases, with 11 bases between the two germline ends. The CDR3 totals 14 residues. Germline assignment: CDR1 MNHEY and CDR2 SVGEGT. DNA for the CDR3: TGTGCCAGCAGTTACTCGGTTGACGGAAATGGCTACACCTTC. Translation gives CASSYSVDGNGYTF.

This clone showed up just a few times. This chain links TRBV6-2 or TRBV6-3 with TRBJ1-1; D unclear. The CDR3 is 13 residues long. Germline CDR1 and CDR2: MNHEY and SVGEGT. Trimming removed 0 bases at V and 7 bases at J, with 9 bases between. CDR3 DNA: TGTGCCAGCAGTTACTCTAGTGGAATTGAAGCTTTCTTT. Translating it yields CASSYSSGIEAFF.

This clone was recorded only once. The rearrangement joins TRBV19 to TRBJ1-2; 7 positions agree with TRBD1. The CDR3 covers 14 residues. Germline V gene data show CDR1 as LNHDA and CDR2 as SQIVND (reference sequence). V gave up 3 bases and J gave up 6 bases; unmatched junction bases: 7. For the CDR3, the DNA is TGTGCCAGTAGTATGACAGGGAGGATGGATGGCTACACCTTC. As protein: CASSMTGRMDGYTF. The whole variable domain, remainder taken from reference TRBV19 and TRBJ1-2, is DGGITQSPKYLFRKEGQNVTLSCEQNLNHDAMYWYRQDPGQGLRLIYYSQIVNDFQKGDIAEGYSVSREKKESFPLTVTSAQKNPTAFYLCASSMTGRMDGYTFGSGTRLTVV.